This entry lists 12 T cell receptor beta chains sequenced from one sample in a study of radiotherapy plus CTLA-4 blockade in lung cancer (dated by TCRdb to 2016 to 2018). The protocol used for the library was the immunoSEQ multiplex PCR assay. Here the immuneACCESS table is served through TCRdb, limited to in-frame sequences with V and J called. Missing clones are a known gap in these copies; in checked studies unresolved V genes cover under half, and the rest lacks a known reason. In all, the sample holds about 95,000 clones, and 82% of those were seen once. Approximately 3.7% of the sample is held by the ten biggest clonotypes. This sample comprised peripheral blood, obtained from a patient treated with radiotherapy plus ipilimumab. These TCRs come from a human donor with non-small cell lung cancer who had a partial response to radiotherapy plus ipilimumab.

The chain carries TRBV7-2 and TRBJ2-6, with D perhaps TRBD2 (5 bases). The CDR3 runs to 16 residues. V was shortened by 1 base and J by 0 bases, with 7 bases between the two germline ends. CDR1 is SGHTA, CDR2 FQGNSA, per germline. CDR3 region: CASSLGRISGANVLTF. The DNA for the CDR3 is TGTGCCAGCAGCTTAGGGAGGATCTCTGGGGCCAACGTCCTGACTTTC.

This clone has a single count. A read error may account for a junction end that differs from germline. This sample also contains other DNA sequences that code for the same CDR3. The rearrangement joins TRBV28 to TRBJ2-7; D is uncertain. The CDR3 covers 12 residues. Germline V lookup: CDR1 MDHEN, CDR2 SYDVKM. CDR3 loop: CASSLQQYEQYF. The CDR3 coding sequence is TGTGCTAGCAGTTTGCAACAGTACGAGCAGTACTTC.

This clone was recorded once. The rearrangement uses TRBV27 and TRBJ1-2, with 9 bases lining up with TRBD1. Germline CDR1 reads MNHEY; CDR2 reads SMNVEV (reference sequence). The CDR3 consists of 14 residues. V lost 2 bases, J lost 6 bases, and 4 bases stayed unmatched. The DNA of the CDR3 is TGTGCCAGCAGTTTAAGGGGACAGGGCAATGGCTACACCTTC. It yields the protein CASSLRGQGNGYTF.

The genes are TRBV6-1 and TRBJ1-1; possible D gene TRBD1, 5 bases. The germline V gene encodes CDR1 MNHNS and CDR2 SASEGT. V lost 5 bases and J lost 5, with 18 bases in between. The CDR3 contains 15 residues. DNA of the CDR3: TGTGCCAGCAGTTTGCGGGAGGGAGGGGTGACTGAAGCTTTCTTT. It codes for CASSLREGGVTEAFF.

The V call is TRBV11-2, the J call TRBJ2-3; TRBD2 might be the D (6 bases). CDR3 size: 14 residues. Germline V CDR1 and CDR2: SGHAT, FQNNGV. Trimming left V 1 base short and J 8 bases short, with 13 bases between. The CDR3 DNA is TGTGCCAGCAGCTTAGCCATCCAGGGAGGTACGCAGTATTTT. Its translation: CASSLAIQGGTQYF.

The CDR3 is CASSWDRASGANVLTF. For the CDR3, the DNA is TGTGCCAGCAGTTGGGACAGGGCCTCTGGGGCCAACGTCCTGACTTTC. This sequence joins TRBV7-2 and TRBJ2-6, with 9 bases aligning to TRBD1. Germline V gene lookup returns CDR1 SGHTA and CDR2 FQGNSA. J lost 0 bases, V lost 6 bases, and 3 bases had no gene match. The CDR3 extends over 16 amino acids.

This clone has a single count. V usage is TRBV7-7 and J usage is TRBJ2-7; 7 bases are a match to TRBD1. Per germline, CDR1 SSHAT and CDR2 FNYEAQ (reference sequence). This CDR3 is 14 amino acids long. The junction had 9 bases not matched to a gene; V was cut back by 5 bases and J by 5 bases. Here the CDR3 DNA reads TGTGCCAGCAGCCTGGACAGGCAGGGACACGAGCAGTACTTC. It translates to CASSLDRQGHEQYF.

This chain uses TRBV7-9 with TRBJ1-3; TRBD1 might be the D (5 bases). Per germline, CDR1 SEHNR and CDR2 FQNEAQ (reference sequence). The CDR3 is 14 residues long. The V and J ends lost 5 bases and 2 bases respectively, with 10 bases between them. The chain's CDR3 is CASSTAGPGNTIYF. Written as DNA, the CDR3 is TGTGCCAGCAGCACGGCAGGGCCTGGAAACACCATATATTTT. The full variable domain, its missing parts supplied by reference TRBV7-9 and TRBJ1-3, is DTGVSQNPRHKITKRGQNVTFRCDPISEHNRLYWYRQTLGQGPEFLTYFQNEAQLEKSRLLSDRFSAERPKGSFSTLEIQRTEQGDSAMYLCASSTAGPGNTIYFGEGSWLTVV.

The CDR3 sequence is CASSLYLGLALMDEQFF. The CDR3 nucleotides read TGTGCCAGCAGCTTATACCTCGGACTAGCCCTAATGGATGAGCAGTTCTTC. The chain is built from TRBV7-9 and TRBJ2-1, with 8 positions matching TRBD2. CDR3 length equals 17 residues. V was clipped by 2 bases and J by 8 bases; unmatched bases: 14. Per the germline V gene, CDR1 is SEHNR and CDR2 is FQNEAQ (reference sequence).

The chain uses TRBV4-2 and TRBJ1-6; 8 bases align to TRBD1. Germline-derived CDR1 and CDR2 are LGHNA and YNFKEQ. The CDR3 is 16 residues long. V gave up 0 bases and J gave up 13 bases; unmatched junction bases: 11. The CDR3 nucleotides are TGTGCCAGCAGCCAAGATACCGGGACAGGAACCTCGCCCCTCCACTTT. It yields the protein CASSQDTGTGTSPLHF.

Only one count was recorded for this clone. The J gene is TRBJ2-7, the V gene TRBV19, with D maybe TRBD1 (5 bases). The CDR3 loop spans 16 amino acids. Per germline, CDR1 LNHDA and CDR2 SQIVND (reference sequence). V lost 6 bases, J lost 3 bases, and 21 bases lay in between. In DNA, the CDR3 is TGTGCCAGTAGGGGAACCGGACACCCCCGAGACTACGAGCAGTACTTC. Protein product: CASRGTGHPRDYEQYF. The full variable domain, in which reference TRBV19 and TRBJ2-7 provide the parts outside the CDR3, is DGGITQSPKYLFRKEGQNVTLSCEQNLNHDAMYWYRQDPGQGLRLIYYSQIVNDFQKGDIAEGYSVSREKKESFPLTVTSAQKNPTAFYLCASRGTGHPRDYEQYFGPGTRLTVT.

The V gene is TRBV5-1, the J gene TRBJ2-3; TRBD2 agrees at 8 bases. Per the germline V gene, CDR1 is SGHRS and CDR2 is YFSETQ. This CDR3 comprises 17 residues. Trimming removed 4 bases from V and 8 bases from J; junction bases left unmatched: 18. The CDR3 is CASSLNADRGGRATQYF. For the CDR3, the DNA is TGCGCCAGCAGCCTCAATGCAGACCGGGGGGGAAGGGCTACGCAGTATTTT.